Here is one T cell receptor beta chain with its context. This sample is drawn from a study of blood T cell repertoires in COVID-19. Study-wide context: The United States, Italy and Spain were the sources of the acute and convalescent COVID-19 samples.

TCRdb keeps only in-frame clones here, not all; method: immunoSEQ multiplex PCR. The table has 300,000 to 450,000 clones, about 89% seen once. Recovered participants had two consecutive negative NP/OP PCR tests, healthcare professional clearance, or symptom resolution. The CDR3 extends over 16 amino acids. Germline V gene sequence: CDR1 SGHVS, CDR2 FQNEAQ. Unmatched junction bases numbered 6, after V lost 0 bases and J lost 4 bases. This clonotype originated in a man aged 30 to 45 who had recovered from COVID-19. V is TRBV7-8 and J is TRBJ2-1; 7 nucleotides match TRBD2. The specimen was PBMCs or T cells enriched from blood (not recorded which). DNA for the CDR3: TGTGCCAGCAGCTTAGCAGGGCCAGCGGGGTACAATGAGCAGTTCTTC. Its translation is CASSLAGPAGYNEQFF. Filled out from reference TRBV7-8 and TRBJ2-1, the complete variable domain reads GAGVSQSPRYKVAKRGQDVALRCDPISGHVSLFWYQQALGQGPEFLTYFQNEAQLDKSGLPSDRFFAERPEGSVSTLKIQRTQQEDSAVYLCASSLAGPAGYNEQFFGPGTRLTVL.